This T cell receptor beta chain originates from a study of CD8 T cells in ankylosing spondylitis. Via MiXCR, TCRdb re-called the 5' RACE reads, giving one row per CDR3 protein. The table shows 380,000 or so distinct CDR3 sequences, with approximately 22% occurring only once. There are 13 residues in the CDR3. Regarding this clonotype: Its antigen is undetermined.

Findings and caveats of the study: Several of the motif variants were reported before in synovial fluid and blood from reactive arthritis. It appeared that ankylosing spondylitis blood was characterized by a TCR beta motif of under ten highly homologous variants.

The V and J genes are TRBV12-3 or TRBV12-4 and TRBJ2-7; D is perhaps TRBD2 (6 bases). The clonotype originates from a male donor with ankylosing spondylitis or in good health (not recorded which). Input material: blood, either unsorted or a sorted T cell fraction (not recorded which). DNA for the CDR3: TGTGCTATAAGCGAGGGCGGGGAATACGAGCAGTACTTC. Encoded protein: CAISEGGEYEQYF.